A single sample gave rise to the 3 T cell receptor beta chains below, sequenced in a study of human T cells and chemical hapten exposure. One entry per CDR3 protein, called by TCRdb with MiXCR from the RACE reads. The sample shows roughly 360,000 distinct CDR3 sequences, 4.8% of them seen only once. Time point given: patch test 1, 2 weeks after DPC sensitization. As to treatment: therapeutic diphenylcyclopropenone sensitization with weekly scalp DPC. The sample in question was whole blood, obtained in connection with sensitization to the hapten diphenylcyclopropenone (DPC). These receptors were obtained from a woman aged 45 to 65 with alopecia areata. Some clones in this sample may be carry-over from other donors' samples.

This clonotype was found a few times. The gene calls are TRBV20-1 and TRBJ1-1; tentative D call: TRBD1 (5 bases). The CDR3 covers 14 residues. Germline CDR1 is DFQATT and CDR2 is SNEGSKA (reference sequence). V lost 2 bases to trimming and J lost 3 bases, with 13 bases between them. DNA for the CDR3: TGCAGTGCTAGACCCGGAGACAGTCACACTGAAGCTTTCTTT. This sequence encodes CSARPGDSHTEAFF.

This clonotype was recorded many times. The rearrangement uses TRBV7-9 and TRBJ1-2; D not resolved. Germline CDR1 reads SEHNR; CDR2 reads FQNEAQ (reference sequence). V lost 1 base to trimming and J lost 4 bases, with 7 bases between them. The CDR3 contains 13 residues. CDR3 residues: CASSLDSPYGYTF. CDR3 sequence (DNA): TGTGCCAGCAGCTTAGACAGCCCCTATGGCTACACCTTC. The full variable domain, with the rest looked up from reference TRBV7-9 and TRBJ1-2, is DTGVSQNPRHKITKRGQNVTFRCDPISEHNRLYWYRQTLGQGPEFLTYFQNEAQLEKSRLLSDRFSAERPKGSFSTLEIQRTEQGDSAMYLCASSLDSPYGYTFGSGTRLTVV.

This clonotype has only a few counts. The chain is built from TRBV11-2 and TRBJ2-3; 7 bases align to TRBD2. V was pared by 5 bases and J by 1 base, with 9 bases of the junction left unmatched. The CDR3 covers 16 residues. The germline CDR1 and CDR2 sequences are SGHAT and FQNNGV. CDR3 DNA sequence: TGTGCCAGCAGCCCGCGACTAGCTGCTGGCACAGATACGCAGTATTTT. This gives the protein CASSPRLAAGTDTQYF.